This paragraph covers one T cell receptor (beta chain) sequence. Its antigen remains unknown. The PCR had 60 Vbeta and 13 Jbeta primers. TCRdb's copy holds only in-frame clones and misses some; the assay was immunoSEQ multiplex PCR. The sample holds around 95,000 clones; just under 80% are singletons and the top ten take approximately 4%. These data belong to a study of cytomegalovirus exposure and HLA in healthy donors. General study findings and limits: The productive fraction for most TCR beta V segments was about 90% or about 30% in an earlier analysis. The study listed some 160 cytomegalovirus-associated TCR beta chains. Reportedly, diagnosis of cytomegalovirus status by the classifier showed high specificity and sensitivity.

J gave up 7 bases and V 7 bases, and 16 bases lay outside the gene matches. CDR3 length: 17 residues. Germline CDR1 reads SNHLY; CDR2 reads FYNNEI. Specimen: PBMCs. This TCR derives from a woman aged 40 to 49 in good health and CMV-seropositive. The V call is TRBV2, the J call TRBJ2-1, with TRBD2 matching over 10 bases. The CDR3 DNA reads as TGTGCCAGCACGATGGGAGCGGGAGGGCCTAGGTGGAATGAGCAGTTCTTC. Its protein is CASTMGAGGPRWNEQFF.